This T cell receptor (beta chain) appears in the sequencing data of a study of blood T cells in healthy people across ages. The CDR3 runs to 15 residues. CDR1 MGHDK and CDR2 SYGVNS come from the germline V gene. Study-level findings and limits: Considered underestimates were the diversity estimates obtained from one million T cells. In the absence of known donor CMV status, changes in expanded clonotypes were possibly confounded.

In terms of origin and age, donors were healthy Caucasian individuals from Russia aged 6 to 90. This clonotype appeared a single time. Its antigen remains unidentified. At one end the junction does not follow the germline gene, possibly because of a read error. A second PCR of 7 to 11 cycles used a sample-barcoded 5' primer and a J-beta primer mix. TCRdb fed the 5' RACE reads into MiXCR, producing one record per CDR3 protein. The table has 1.5 million to 2 million distinct CDR3 sequences, around 40% seen once. The specimen was blood. The clonotype originates from a human donor in good health. V gene TRBV25-1 combines with J gene TRBJ1-4; 8 bases match TRBD1. The CDR3 nucleotides are TGTGTCAGCAGTGAATACGAGACAGGGGACGAAAAACTGTTTTTT. Translating it yields CVSSEYETGDEKLFF.